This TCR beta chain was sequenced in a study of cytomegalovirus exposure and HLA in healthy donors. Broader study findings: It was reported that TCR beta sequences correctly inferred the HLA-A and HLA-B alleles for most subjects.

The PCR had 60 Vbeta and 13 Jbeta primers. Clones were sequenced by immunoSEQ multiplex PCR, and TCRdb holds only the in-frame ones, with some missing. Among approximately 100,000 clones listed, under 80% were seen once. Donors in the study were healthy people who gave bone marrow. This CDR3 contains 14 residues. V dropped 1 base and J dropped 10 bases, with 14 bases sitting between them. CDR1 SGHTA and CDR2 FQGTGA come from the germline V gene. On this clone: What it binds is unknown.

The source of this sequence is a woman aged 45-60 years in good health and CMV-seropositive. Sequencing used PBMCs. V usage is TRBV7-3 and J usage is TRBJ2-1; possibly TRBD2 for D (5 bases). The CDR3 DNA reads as TGTGCCAGCAGCTTAAATAAAGGGAGCGGCGAGCAGTTCTTC. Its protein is CASSLNKGSGEQFF.